This T cell receptor (beta chain) was sequenced during a study of cytomegalovirus exposure and HLA in healthy donors. Primers included in the PCR were 60 Vbeta and 13 Jbeta primers. Sequenced by immunoSEQ multiplex PCR; TCRdb stores in-frame clones only, minus some. The sample holds about 100,000 clones, around four fifths seen once. Regarding this clone: Its matching antigen is unknown.

Findings and limits, study-wide: An apparent linkage of common viral pathogens to several of the most significant clusters emerged in a later analysis. Sequencing likely generated an artifact that appeared as a cluster of highly shared sequence variants. The authors reported that TCR beta sequences could predict HLA-A and HLA-B alleles. These predictions were accurate for most subjects in the first cohort.

The sample comprised PBMCs. The source of this sequence is a woman in her fifties or sixties in good health and CMV-seronegative.

The CDR3 DNA follows: TGCGCCAGCAGCTCTGGACAGGAGAACACTGAAGCTTTCTTT. Its translation is CASSSGQENTEAFF. This rearrangement joins TRBV5-1 to TRBJ1-1; 7 nucleotides line up with TRBD1. The CDR3 is 14 amino acids. The V gene's germline CDR1 is SGHRS and CDR2 YFSETQ. With 3 bases clipped from V and 1 base from J, the junction kept 3 bases outside the gene matches.